The present entry profiles one TCR beta chain with its context. The record originates from a study of blood T cell repertoires in COVID-19. Study information: The samples span acute and convalescent COVID-19 from the United States, Italy and Spain.

Cohort placement rested on clinical history that participants reported themselves. In the authors' workflow: Amplifying reference gene primers gave estimates of nucleated cell counts. The repertoire was sequenced with immunoSEQ multiplex PCR; TCRdb's copy has only in-frame clones and lacks some. V, J and clone size were drawn from that table, and D and trimming were deduced from the DNA. The data contain hundreds of thousands of clones, 90% of them singletons. From germline, CDR1 is LNHDA and CDR2 SQIVND (reference sequence). V was pared by 7 bases and J by 0 bases, with 16 bases between. This CDR3 is 16 amino acids long.

The origin of this receptor is a man aged 60 to 75 who had recovered from COVID-19. Sequencing input: PBMCs or T cells enriched from blood (not recorded which). The chain recombines TRBV19 with TRBJ1-3; possible D gene TRBD1, 5 bases. The CDR3 DNA follows: TGTGCCAGTAACGCCGGGAGACAGTCCTCTGGAAACACCATATATTTT. It is translated as CASNAGRQSSGNTIYF.